This is a list of T cell receptor beta chains from one sample in a study of Tregs in tolerant kidney transplant recipients. Using immunoSEQ multiplex PCR, the repertoire was profiled, and TCRdb retains in-frame clones only, with some absent. Here the sample spans 50,000 to 75,000 clones, 70% to 90% being singletons. The material was Tregs from blood, obtained before the transplant. The receptors stem from a human donor who received a combined kidney and bone marrow transplant. The CDR3 runs from the conserved cysteine through the conserved F or W. Each record gives: J gene, V gene, clone size, D gene, CDR3 DNA, CDR3 protein. D genes are given only for firm matches. Expanded clones are given a class, and other clones once, few, many or no size at all.

TRBJ2-7	TRBV27	once	-	TGTGCCAGCAGTCTCTCTCCCCCGGGGGCCTACGAGCAGTACTTC	CASSLSPPGAYEQYF
TRBJ2-1	TRBV7-2	-	TRBD1	TGTGCCAGCAGACCTGGGGACAGAGACTACAATGAGCAGTTCTTC	CASRPGDRDYNEQFF
TRBJ1-4	TRBV28	-	-	TGTGCCAGCCTAAGCGGGGATGAAAAACTGTTTTTT	CASLSGDEKLFF
TRBJ2-7	TRBV28	few	TRBD2	TGTGCCAGCAGCTATCGATACGGGACTAGCGGGCTCCAGGGGCTGTTTTACGAGCAGTACTTC	CASSYRYGTSGLQGLFYEQYF
TRBJ2-1	TRBV28	-	-	TGTGCCAGCAGTTCCACGGGACTCTCGGACAATGAGCAGTTCTTC	CASSSTGLSDNEQFF
TRBJ2-7	TRBV5-1	-	-	TGCGCCAGCAGGTCCTCCTACGAGCAGTACTTC	CASRSSYEQYF
TRBJ1-3	TRBV9	-	-	TGTGCCAGCAGCGTAGCGGACATCCGCTCTGGAAACACCATATATTTT	CASSVADIRSGNTIYF
TRBJ2-2	TRBV15	few	-	TGTGCCACCAGCAGAGTTGTATGGGCGAACACCGGGGAGCTGTTTTTT	CATSRVVWANTGELFF
TRBJ2-5	TRBV18	-	-	TGTGCCAGCTCACCTTGGGGGGACAAAGAGACCCAGTACTTC	CASSPWGDKETQYF
TRBJ1-1	TRBV9	-	-	TGTGCCAGCAGCGTAGCTACGGGGGTTGGGGAAGCTTTCTTT	CASSVATGVGEAFF
TRBJ1-5	TRBV5-1	-	TRBD1	TGCGCCAGCAGCTTGGGACAGGGGATGGGTCAGCCCCAGCATTTT	CASSLGQGMGQPQHF
TRBJ2-7	TRBV11-2	-	TRBD2	TGTGCCAGCAGCCCCCAGCGGGAGGGCTACGAGCAGTACTTC	CASSPQREGYEQYF
TRBJ1-6	TRBV16	once	-	TGTGCCAGCAGCCATCCGAGGTTTAATAATTCACCCCTCCACTTT	CASSHPRFNNSPLHF
TRBJ1-1	TRBV19	-	-	TGTGCCAGTAGTCTCGGGACTGCCAACACTGAAGCTTTCTTT	CASSLGTANTEAFF
TRBJ2-5	TRBV27	-	TRBD1	TGTGCCAGCGGGGGACAGGGATCGTACCAAGAGACCCAGTACTTC	CASGGQGSYQETQYF
TRBJ1-1	TRBV15	-	-	TGTGCCACCAGCGCTCAAGGCGCTGAAGCTTTCTTT	CATSAQGAEAFF
TRBJ1-6	TRBV21-1	-	-	TGTGCCAGCAGCAAAGCGCCAGCCTACTTCTCCTATAATTCACCCCTCCACTTT	CASSKAPAYFSYNSPLHF
TRBJ2-4	TRBV7-2	-	-	TGTGCCAGCAGCCCAGGAGGGGCAGCCAAAAACATTCAGTACTTC	CASSPGGAAKNIQYF
TRBJ1-2	TRBV5-4	-	-	TGTGCCAGCAGCCCCTCGCCTCAGGACAGCTATGGCTACACCTTC	CASSPSPQDSYGYTF
TRBJ1-2	TRBV7-2	-	-	TGTGCCAGCAGCCCCGGGGGGGCCGGGGGCTATGGCTACACCTTC	CASSPGGAGGYGYTF
TRBJ1-1	TRBV6-6	-	-	TGTGCCAGCCAGATTGGGGACAACACTGAAGCTTTCTTT	CASQIGDNTEAFF
TRBJ1-4	TRBV11-2	-	-	TGTGCCAGCAGCCTTCAAGGCAGGGGTGATGAAAAACTGTTTTTT	CASSLQGRGDEKLFF
TRBJ2-1	TRBV11-3	-	TRBD2	TGTGCCAGCAGCTTGGGACTACGTGTCAATGAGCAGTTCTTC	CASSLGLRVNEQFF
TRBJ2-5	TRBV19	-	-	TGTGCCAGTAGTGATCTACCATCGGAGACCCAGTACTTC	CASSDLPSETQYF
TRBJ2-2	TRBV7-2	-	-	TGTGCCAGCAGCTTATCTTTTGCCCTGACCGGGGAGCTGTTTTTT	CASSLSFALTGELFF
TRBJ1-1	TRBV6-5	-	-	TGTGCCAGCAGCTACCGGCAGAACACTGAAGCTTTCTTT	CASSYRQNTEAFF
TRBJ1-5	TRBV6-1	-	-	TGTGCCAGCAGTGGCCTTGGACACAATCAGCCCCAGCATTTT	CASSGLGHNQPQHF
TRBJ1-1	TRBV5-4	-	-	TGTGCCAGCAGCCGGGGGCCAGGGAGCACTGAAGCTTTCTTT	CASSRGPGSTEAFF
TRBJ2-7	TRBV29-1	once	-	TGCAGCGTTGAGAATTCCCGGCCAGGTAACTACGAGCAGTACTTC	CSVENSRPGNYEQYF
TRBJ1-2	TRBV29-1	-	-	TGCAGCGTTGATCCTTTAGCTAACTATGGCTACACCTTC	CSVDPLANYGYTF
TRBJ2-1	TRBV5-1	-	TRBD2	TGCGCCAGCAACATTGGGGGGGCCTACAATGAGCAGTTCTTC	CASNIGGAYNEQFF
TRBJ2-2	TRBV5-1	-	-	TGCGCCAGCAGTATCCAGACCGGGGAGCTGTTTTTT	CASSIQTGELFF
TRBJ2-7	TRBV7-8	-	-	TGTGCCAGCAGCCGACTAGAACGCGAGCAGTACTTC	CASSRLEREQYF